The source of this T cell receptor beta chain is a study of T cells in Graves' hyperthyroidism and ophthalmopathy. Looking at the study overall: Peripheral blood was acquired at first diagnosis, ahead of any therapy whatsoever. Points from the study as a whole: Blood shared most expanded thyroid clonotypes above 0.001.

When ophthalmopathy did not progress within 18 months, Graves' hyperthyroidism was considered stable. The PBMCs studied were ones that came from roughly 11 ml fresh peripheral blood. The sample holds a few counts of this clonotype. The antigen remains undetermined. The CDR3 regions of TCR beta were amplified from RNA transcripts. A set of HTBI primers served as the primers for a first-round RT-PCR of the TCR CDR3. One entry per CDR3 protein results from TCRdb running MiXCR on the multiplex PCR reads. Altogether 600,000 to 900,000 distinct CDR3 sequences are present, roughly 17% being singletons, with the ten largest covering 8.4%. This CDR3 spans 14 amino acids. The germline V gene has CDR1 LNHDA and CDR2 SQIVND (reference sequence). V shed 5 bases and J shed 5 bases, with 15 bases lying between them.

The TCR was taken from a man between 18 and 35 years old with Graves' hyperthyroidism. The chain couples TRBV19 to TRBJ1-2; a weak D match, TRBD1 (5 bases). The specimen was blood. The CDR3 nucleotides read TGTGCCAGTAGTCTAAATGACAGAAATTATGGCTACACCTTC. Its protein product is CASSLNDRNYGYTF.